This entry lists 23 T cell receptor beta chains sequenced from one sample in a study of cytomegalovirus exposure and HLA in healthy donors. Primers: 60 Vbeta forward and 13 Jbeta reverse. The protocol was immunoSEQ multiplex PCR, while the TCRdb copy is restricted to in-frame clones and leaves out a portion. The sample has about 160,000 clones, roughly 90% seen once. Input material: PBMCs. These receptors were taken from a woman younger than 30 in good health and CMV-seronegative.

The chain recombines TRBV6-6 with TRBJ2-7; 10 bases agree with TRBD1. This CDR3 is 16 amino acids long. With V trimmed by 8 bases and J by 6 bases, 16 bases remained unmatched. Germline V CDR1 and CDR2: MNHNY, SVGAGI (reference sequence). DNA of the CDR3: TGTGCCAGCCGGGACAGGGGTGAGGGTAGGCGGAGCGAGCAGTACTTC. It encodes CASRDRGEGRRSEQYF.

The V and J genes are TRBV10-1 and TRBJ1-1; the D gene is possibly TRBD1 (5 bases). The CDR3 is 13 amino acids. Trimming took 3 bases from V and 1 from J, leaving 6 bases between them. Looked up from germline, CDR1 is WNHNN and CDR2 is SYGVQD (reference sequence). The DNA of the CDR3 is TGCGCCAGCAGTGAACAGGCGAACACTGAAGCTTTCTTT. Its translation: CASSEQANTEAFF.

This clone was found once. The rearrangement links TRBV15 to TRBJ2-4; 14 nucleotides align to TRBD2. The CDR3 sequence is 17 residues long. The V and J ends lost 11 bases and 0 bases, in that order; junction bases with no gene match: 9. Looked up from germline, CDR1 is LNHNV and CDR2 is YYDKDF (reference sequence). CDR3 amino acids: CAHRTSGGPLAKNIQYF. CDR3 nucleotide sequence: TGTGCCCACAGGACTAGCGGGGGGCCGCTAGCCAAAAACATTCAGTACTTC.

This rearrangement joins TRBV5-1 to TRBJ2-1, with D possibly TRBD1 on 7 matching bases. CDR3 length equals 15 residues. V was clipped by 2 bases and J by 10 bases, with 19 bases between them. CDR1 is SGHRS and CDR2 is YFSETQ in the germline V gene. The CDR3: CASSFYSGQSGEQFF. The CDR3 DNA follows: TGCGCCAGCAGCTTCTACTCGGGACAGAGCGGGGAGCAGTTCTTC.

The chain combines TRBV5-1 with TRBJ1-2; D gene ambiguous. V lost 4 bases and J 0 bases, leaving 7 bases between the germline ends. Germline CDR1 and CDR2: SGHRS and YFSETQ. This CDR3 has 13 residues. The CDR3 nucleotides are TGCGCCAGCAGCGACGGAGCTAACTATGGCTACACCTTC. Protein sequence: CASSDGANYGYTF. Full variable domain (outside the CDR3, taken from reference TRBV5-1 and TRBJ1-2): KAGVTQTPRYLIKTRGQQVTLSCSPISGHRSVSWYQQTPGQGLQFLFEYFSETQRNKGNFPGRFSGRQFSNSRSEMNVSTLELGDSALYLCASSDGANYGYTFGSGTRLTVV.

This clone appeared a few times. The chain links TRBV10-3 to TRBJ1-4, with a tentative D call TRBD1 (6 bases). Trimming shortened V by 6 bases and J by 6 bases, and 8 bases separated the two germline ends. The CDR3 totals 12 residues. Germline V gives CDR1 ENHRY, CDR2 SYGVKD. The CDR3 loop is CAIRNRDEKLFF. CDR3 DNA sequence: TGTGCCATCAGGAACAGGGATGAAAAACTGTTTTTT.

The table lists this clone with a few counts. The chain couples TRBV11-2 to TRBJ2-6, with D perhaps matching TRBD1 (6 bases). Per the germline V gene, CDR1 is SGHAT and CDR2 is FQNNGV. V was cut by 0 bases and J by 1 base, with 19 bases left in between. The CDR3 runs 20 residues. CDR3 region: CASSLDIGQWLESGANVLTF. The CDR3 bases are TGTGCCAGCAGCTTAGATATCGGACAGTGGCTAGAGTCTGGGGCCAACGTCCTGACTTTC.

The gene calls are TRBV21-1 and TRBJ1-5. TRBV21-1 corresponds to a pseudogene. The CDR3 has 17 residues. The DNA of the CDR3 is TGTGCCAGCAGCGCCAAGCACGGGGACTATAGCAATCAGCCCCAGCATTTT. Protein sequence: CASSAKHGDYSNQPQHF.

The chain is built from TRBV5-1 and TRBJ1-4, with TRBD1 matching over 7 bases. Germline CDR1 reads SGHRS; CDR2 reads YFSETQ. CDR3 length equals 14 residues. Trimming removed 4 bases from V and 4 bases from J; junction bases left unmatched: 4. The CDR3 region is CASSPRDSNEKLFF. Written as DNA, the CDR3 is TGCGCCAGCAGCCCGCGGGACAGTAATGAAAAACTGTTTTTT.

A few counts support this clone. The chain has TRBV6-4 and TRBJ2-4, with D possibly matching TRBD2 (7 bases). CDR3 size: 14 residues. V lost 2 bases, J lost 13 bases, and 18 bases lay in between. From germline, CDR1 is MRHNA and CDR2 SNTAGT. The CDR3 protein is CASSDTPEGGRQYF. The CDR3 DNA sequence: TGTGCCAGCAGTGACACACCCGAGGGGGGGCGACAGTACTTC.

This clone was detected only once. The chain is built from TRBV27 and TRBJ1-6, with a weak D call TRBD1 (6 bases). V lost 3 bases, J lost 10 bases, and 13 bases lay in between. The germline V gene has CDR1 MNHEY and CDR2 SMNVEV (reference sequence). This CDR3 spans 14 amino acids. CDR3 nucleotide sequence: TGTGCCAGCAGTTTTAGTCAGGGGTGGTCACCCCTCCACTTT. Translation gives CASSFSQGWSPLHF.

V usage is TRBV28 and J usage is TRBJ1-5; tentatively, D is TRBD1 (5 bases). V lost 2 bases and J lost 4, with 9 bases in between. Germline V gives CDR1 MDHEN, CDR2 SYDVKM. The length of the CDR3 is 14 residues. The DNA for the CDR3 is TGTGCCAGCAGTTTACGTCAGGGTAATCAGCCCCAGCATTTT. Protein: CASSLRQGNQPQHF.

This clone was counted between two and nine times. The chain couples TRBV28 to TRBJ1-1, with 8 bases fitting TRBD1. This CDR3 comprises 15 residues. CDR1 is MDHEN and CDR2 is SYDVKM in the germline V gene. The V gene end was trimmed by 5 bases and the J gene end by 3 bases; junction bases not matched to a gene: 8. CDR3 in DNA: TGTGCCAGCAGTCCTCAGGGGGCTCGGTACACTGAAGCTTTCTTT. It specifies CASSPQGARYTEAFF.

V and J are TRBV5-1 and TRBJ2-1, with D perhaps TRBD1 (6 bases). The germline CDR1 and CDR2 sequences are SGHRS and YFSETQ. Trimming took 6 bases from V and 0 from J, leaving 13 bases between them. This CDR3 is 15 amino acids long. DNA of the CDR3: TGCGCCAGCATCCCCAGGGGTGGCTCCTACAATGAGCAGTTCTTC. This sequence encodes CASIPRGGSYNEQFF.

The rearrangement links TRBV2 to TRBJ2-3; D is ambiguous. This CDR3 region has 14 residues. Germline assignment: CDR1 SNHLY and CDR2 FYNNEI. Trimming removed 8 bases from V and 2 bases from J, with 14 bases in between. In nucleotides, the CDR3 is TGTGCCAGCGCCGGAGTGGTGATCACAGATACGCAGTATTTT. The encoded protein is CASAGVVITDTQYF.

The chain combines TRBV5-4 with TRBJ2-1; TRBD2 might be the D (6 bases). Deletions cut 1 base from V and 8 bases from J, with 22 bases between. CDR3 length: 17 amino acids. Looked up from germline, CDR1 is SGHNT and CDR2 is YYREEE (reference sequence). Here the CDR3 reads CASSLRALARDPDEQFF. CDR3 in DNA: TGTGCCAGCAGCTTGCGGGCATTGGCGCGGGATCCGGATGAGCAGTTCTTC.

The rearrangement joins TRBV6-5 to TRBJ1-5, with TRBD1 as a possible D gene (6 bases). CDR3 length: 14 residues. CDR1 and CDR2 (germline): MNHEY, SVGAGI. Trimming took 4 bases from V and 4 from J, leaving 11 bases between them. CDR3 nucleotides: TGTGCCAGCAGTTTACAGGGTAAGAATCAGCCCCAGCATTTT. Translation gives CASSLQGKNQPQHF.

This chain links TRBV10-3 with TRBJ2-3, with TRBD2 matching over 11 bases. V lost 0 bases and J lost 0; bases outside the gene matches: 5. CDR3 length equals 18 residues. Germline V lookup: CDR1 ENHRY, CDR2 SYGVKD. CDR3 in amino acids: CAISESAGTSGSTDTQYF. The CDR3 region has the DNA TGTGCCATCAGTGAGTCTGCCGGGACTAGCGGCAGCACAGATACGCAGTATTTT.

V is TRBV7-8 and J is TRBJ2-1; 8 bases align to TRBD2. The CDR3 extends over 15 amino acids. Per the germline V gene, CDR1 is SGHVS and CDR2 is FQNEAQ. The trim removed 4 bases at V and 6 bases at J, leaving 8 bases unmatched. Here the CDR3 reads CASSSLAGGRNEQFF. For the CDR3, the DNA is TGTGCCAGCAGCTCTTTGGCGGGGGGCCGCAATGAGCAGTTCTTC.

The chain uses TRBV7-6 and TRBJ2-2, with a tentative D call TRBD2 (5 bases). Germline CDR1 is SGHVS and CDR2 is FNYEAQ. The CDR3 runs 17 residues. V lost 4 bases, J lost 5 bases, and 20 bases lay in between. Written as DNA, the CDR3 is TGTGCCAGCAGCTCCTTCCCTACTAGTCAGAGGACCGGGGAGCTGTTTTTT. Amino acid sequence: CASSSFPTSQRTGELFF.

The CDR3 spells CASSPDRVLARVYEKLFF. The CDR3 DNA sequence: TGTGCCAGCAGCCCGGACAGGGTCCTTGCGCGGGTATATGAAAAACTGTTTTTT. The V and J genes are TRBV7-8 and TRBJ1-4; 8 positions agree with TRBD1. Germline CDR1 and CDR2: SGHVS and FQNEAQ. The CDR3 runs 18 residues. V shed 5 bases and J 6 bases; nucleotides not matched to a gene: 17.

This chain uses TRBV19 with TRBJ2-2; 8 nucleotides align to TRBD1. CDR1 is LNHDA, CDR2 SQIVND, per germline (reference sequence). V shed 5 bases, J shed 2 bases, and the junction held 4 bases outside the gene matches. This CDR3 comprises 15 residues. CDR3 in DNA: TGTGCCAGTAGTGCGGGACAGGTTAACACCGGGGAGCTGTTTTTT. It is translated as CASSAGQVNTGELFF.

The chain joins TRBV29-1 to TRBJ2-7; maybe TRBD1 (5 bases). The V end was cut by 4 bases, the J end by 5 bases, with 9 bases between. Germline assignment: CDR1 SQVTM and CDR2 ANQGSEA. The CDR3 has 11 residues. The CDR3 DNA sequence: TGCAGCGTTGCAGGGCTGCACGAGCAGTACTTC. This codes for CSVAGLHEQYF.